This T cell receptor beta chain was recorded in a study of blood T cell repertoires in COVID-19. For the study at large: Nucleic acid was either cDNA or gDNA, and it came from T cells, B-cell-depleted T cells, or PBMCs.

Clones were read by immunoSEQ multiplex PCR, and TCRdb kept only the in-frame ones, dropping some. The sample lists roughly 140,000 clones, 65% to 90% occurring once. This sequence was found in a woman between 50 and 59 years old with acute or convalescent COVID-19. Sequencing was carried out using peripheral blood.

CDR3 in amino acids: CASYRSGLSYNEQFF. In DNA form, the CDR3 reads TGTGCCAGTTACCGTAGCGGGTTATCCTACAATGAGCAGTTCTTC. V usage is TRBV5-5 and J usage is TRBJ2-1; 7 bases fit TRBD2. Per the germline V gene, CDR1 is SGHKS and CDR2 is YYEKEE (reference sequence). V dropped 8 bases and J dropped 1; count of bases not matched to a gene: 9. This CDR3 is built from 15 residues.